Presented here are 32 T cell receptor beta chains from one specimen sequenced in a study of identical twins. MiXCR was run by TCRdb on the 5' RACE reads, yielding one entry per CDR3 protein. The table includes approximately 300,000 distinct CDR3 sequences, over 8.5% detected once. A further study also used this sample, focusing on yellow fever vaccine responses in identical twins.

Sequenced input: CD8+ T cells sorted from blood. The source is a woman in her late teens or twenties in good health.

This clonotype came up many times. The rearrangement uses TRBV5-1 and TRBJ1-1, with 7 bases aligning to TRBD1. The germline V gene has CDR1 SGHRS and CDR2 YFSETQ. The CDR3 spans 14 residues. J was trimmed by 1 base and V by 4 bases; bases with no gene match: 4. In DNA, the CDR3 is TGCGCCAGCAGCAGGGGACAGCAGAACACTGAAGCTTTCTTT. This sequence encodes CASSRGQQNTEAFF.

The table lists this clonotype with many counts. The chain carries TRBV6-2 or TRBV6-3 and TRBJ2-5; D possibly corresponds to TRBD2 (6 bases). Trimming removed 5 bases from V and 2 bases from J, with 15 bases in between. The V gene's germline CDR1 is MNHEY and CDR2 SVGEGT. This CDR3 has 15 amino acids. CDR3 nucleotides: TGTGCCAGCAGTCCCATCGGCGGGGAACAAGAGACCCAGTACTTC. Translation: CASSPIGGEQETQYF.

The chain employs TRBV28 and TRBJ2-5; 7 bases line up with TRBD1. The V segment lost 6 bases and the J segment 5 bases; nucleotides outside the gene matches: 15. Germline V gives CDR1 MDHEN, CDR2 SYDVKM. This CDR3 has 16 residues. The CDR3 sequence is CASRTQQGHVAETQYF. Here the CDR3 DNA reads TGTGCCAGCAGGACCCAACAGGGGCACGTGGCGGAGACCCAGTACTTC.

This clonotype has a count of ten or more. V gene TRBV6-1 combines with J gene TRBJ2-5, with TRBD1 identical over 11 bases. CDR3 length: 15 residues. Germline V lookup: CDR1 MNHNS, CDR2 SASEGT. The junction had 6 bases not matched to a gene; V was cut back by 7 bases and J by 2 bases. The CDR3 here is CASTLGTGGQETQYF. CDR3 DNA sequence: TGTGCCAGCACCCTCGGGACAGGGGGACAAGAGACCCAGTACTTC.

The chain carries TRBV7-2 and TRBJ2-7; TRBD2 matches 12 bases. Trimming at V came to 4 bases and at J to 4 bases, leaving 5 bases not matched to a gene. Germline lookup yields CDR1 SGHTA and CDR2 FQGNSA. CDR3 length: 15 amino acids. The CDR3 DNA is TGTGCCAGCAGCTACGGACTAGCGGGACAGTACGAGCAGTACTTC. Protein: CASSYGLAGQYEQYF.

This clonotype appeared many times. This chain links TRBV6-4 with TRBJ2-2, with D possibly matching TRBD2 (7 bases). Germline V gene sequence: CDR1 MRHNA, CDR2 SNTAGT. This CDR3 is 17 amino acids long. V dropped 3 bases and J dropped 3 bases, with 17 bases sitting between them. The CDR3: CASSEGGGGAYTGELFF. The CDR3 DNA sequence: TGTGCCAGCAGTGAAGGCGGCGGGGGCGCTTACACCGGGGAGCTGTTTTTT.

The sample holds many counts of this clonotype. V and J are TRBV20-1 and TRBJ2-2; the D gene is possibly TRBD2 (5 bases). This CDR3 comprises 15 residues. Germline-derived CDR1 and CDR2 are DFQATT and SNEGSKA (reference sequence). Between the trimmed V and J ends, which lost 0 bases and 1 base, there was a span of 9 bases. CDR3 protein: CSARDRDRNTGELFF. Written as DNA, the CDR3 is TGCAGTGCTAGAGATCGGGATCGGAACACCGGGGAGCTGTTTTTT.

This clonotype has only a few counts. Its ends do not fully match the called genes, so a read error is possible. The chain couples TRBV7-7 to TRBJ1-6; D is uncertain. The V gene's germline CDR1 is SSHAT and CDR2 FNYEAQ (reference sequence). This CDR3 contains 15 residues. CDR3 nucleotides: TGTGCTAGCAGCTATCAGCCACGGAGGAATTCACCCCTCCACTTT. Its translation is CASSYQPRRNSPLHF.

This clonotype was seen a few times. The rearrangement links TRBV29-1 to TRBJ2-7; 7 bases are shared with TRBD2. In germline, CDR1 is SQVTM, CDR2 ANQGSEA. The V and J ends lost 2 bases and 7 bases, in that order; junction bases with no gene match: 8. The CDR3 loop spans 13 amino acids. CDR3 bases: TGCAGCGTTGAATCCCGGGAGGTGGGGGAGCAGTACTTC. Translating it yields CSVESREVGEQYF.

This clonotype has a count of ten or more. The rearrangement joins TRBV20-1 to TRBJ2-2, with no clear D. Germline CDR1 is DFQATT and CDR2 is SNEGSKA (reference sequence). V lost 5 bases and J 3 bases, leaving 10 bases between the germline ends. The CDR3 spans 13 residues. CDR3 in amino acids: CSAESLHTGELFF. DNA for the CDR3: TGCAGTGCTGAGTCACTCCACACCGGGGAGCTGTTTTTT.

The rearrangement uses TRBV27 and TRBJ2-7, with 9 bases that match TRBD2. The CDR3 sequence is 15 residues long. V shed 3 bases, J shed 12 bases, and the junction held 15 bases outside the gene matches. The germline gives CDR1 MNHEY, CDR2 SMNVEV (reference sequence). DNA for the CDR3: TGTGCCAGCAGTTTTGGCGGAGGGTTTGGCGGGGGGGTGTACTTC. Translation: CASSFGGGFGGGVYF.

The V call is TRBV7-2, the J call TRBJ2-1, with D perhaps being TRBD1 or TRBD2 (6 bases each). The CDR3 contains 15 residues. Trimming pared 4 bases from V and 9 bases from J, leaving 19 bases between. Looked up from germline, CDR1 is SGHTA and CDR2 is FQGNSA. This chain's CDR3 is CASSYGGPQGGEQFF. The CDR3 DNA sequence: TGTGCCAGCAGCTACGGGGGCCCGCAAGGGGGTGAGCAGTTCTTC.

The V call is TRBV3-1, the J call TRBJ2-5, with D possibly being TRBD2 (5 bases). CDR1 and CDR2 (germline): LGHDT, YNNKEL (reference sequence). V was pared by 0 bases and J by 2 bases, with 7 bases between. This CDR3 is built from 14 residues. The CDR3 bases are TGTGCCAGCAGCCAAGAACGGGGTCAAGAGACCCAGTACTTC. Translating it yields CASSQERGQETQYF.

V usage is TRBV7-2 and J usage is TRBJ2-7; D is unresolved. Germline V CDR1 and CDR2: SGHTA, FQGNSA. This CDR3 has 15 amino acids. The V gene lost 6 bases and the J gene lost 1 base, with 16 bases spanning the gap. This CDR3 reads CASSPGPPRSYEQYF. For the CDR3, the DNA is TGTGCCAGCAGTCCGGGCCCACCCCGTTCCTACGAGCAGTACTTC.

This clonotype was picked up a small number of times. V gene TRBV5-1 combines with J gene TRBJ2-1; D is unclear. The CDR3 runs to 14 residues. In germline, CDR1 is SGHRS, CDR2 YFSETQ. The V end lost 0 bases, the J end lost 8 bases, and 12 bases lay between the germline ends. The CDR3 loop is CASSLALARDEQFF. The CDR3 region has the DNA TGCGCCAGCAGCTTGGCCTTGGCTAGGGATGAGCAGTTCTTC.

This clonotype was found many times. The rearrangement joins TRBV28 to TRBJ2-7; D possibly corresponds to TRBD2 (5 bases). CDR1 is MDHEN, CDR2 SYDVKM, per germline. Deletions cut 7 bases from V and 6 bases from J, with 16 bases between. The CDR3 loop spans 13 amino acids. This CDR3 is CASIGRGTVEQYF. In DNA form, the CDR3 reads TGTGCCAGCATTGGACGGGGTACCGTCGAGCAGTACTTC.

This clonotype was observed at least ten times. This chain uses TRBV2 with TRBJ2-7, with D perhaps TRBD1 (7 bases). In germline, CDR1 is SNHLY, CDR2 FYNNEI. The CDR3 runs to 15 residues. Trimming pared 9 bases from V and 3 bases from J, leaving 21 bases between. DNA of the CDR3: TGTGCCAGTTTAAGGAGGGACAGAGGGGGCTACGAGCAGTACTTC. Translated, it gives CASLRRDRGGYEQYF.

The rearrangement links TRBV20-1 to TRBJ2-7; D remains unclear. Trimming shortened V by 4 bases and J by 1 base, and 17 bases separated the two germline ends. Germline loops: CDR1 DFQATT, CDR2 SNEGSKA (reference sequence). This CDR3 comprises 15 residues. The DNA of the CDR3 is TGCAGTGCTATCCCCCCCGGGCAGCCGTCCTACGAGCAGTACTTC. Amino acid sequence: CSAIPPGQPSYEQYF.

The V gene is TRBV28, the J gene TRBJ2-3, with unresolved D. This CDR3 contains 14 residues. Between the trimmed V and J ends, which lost 5 bases and 0 bases, there was a span of 9 bases. CDR1 MDHEN and CDR2 SYDVKM come from the germline V gene. The CDR3 region is CASSTLTSTDTQYF. The DNA of the CDR3 is TGTGCCAGCAGTACCCTTACCAGCACAGATACGCAGTATTTT.

This clonotype was counted between two and nine times. The V and J genes are TRBV6-2 or TRBV6-3 and TRBJ2-7; 10 positions match TRBD2. Trimming cost V 2 bases and J 4 bases; bases outside gene matches: 11. Germline V CDR1 and CDR2: MNHEY, SVGEGT. This CDR3 is built from 17 residues. The CDR3, as DNA: TGTGCCAGCAGTTACCGAGTTACCAGCGGGAGGGCATACGAGCAGTACTTC. Its translation is CASSYRVTSGRAYEQYF.

This clonotype was found a few times. The gene calls are TRBV20-1 and TRBJ1-1; perhaps TRBD1 as D (5 bases). Per the germline V gene, CDR1 is DFQATT and CDR2 is SNEGSKA (reference sequence). CDR3 length: 14 amino acids. Trimming took 1 base from V and 5 from J, leaving 14 bases between them. CDR3 bases: TGCAGTGCTAGAGGCGAGGGGCTAGGGACTGAAGCTTTCTTT. Protein: CSARGEGLGTEAFF.

The sample holds many counts of this clonotype. The chain joins TRBV4-3 to TRBJ2-1, with TRBD1 identical over 7 bases. Trimming removed 0 bases from V and 0 bases from J; junction bases left unmatched: 8. This CDR3 comprises 18 residues. CDR1 and CDR2 (germline): LGHNA, YSLEER. The CDR3 sequence: CASSQESWTGSSYNEQFF. The CDR3 DNA reads TGCGCCAGCAGCCAAGAATCTTGGACAGGCAGCTCCTACAATGAGCAGTTCTTC.

This clonotype was observed once. A single base separates this from a much larger clone, so it may be a read error. CDR3: CASSPRGTVSCEQYF. CDR3 bases: TGTGCCAGCAGCCCTCGAGGGACGGTCTCCTGCGAGCAGTACTTC. This sequence joins TRBV9 and TRBJ2-7; tentatively, D is TRBD1 or TRBD2 (5 bases each). Germline V gene lookup returns CDR1 SGDLS and CDR2 YYNGEE. This CDR3 comprises 15 residues.

This clonotype was seen ten or more times. J is TRBJ2-1 and V is TRBV4-3; perhaps TRBD2 as D (5 bases). V shed 1 base and J shed 13 bases, with 14 bases lying between them. CDR1 and CDR2 (germline): LGHNA, YSLEER. The CDR3 covers 13 residues. CDR3 protein: CASSQVTGLLQFF. CDR3 in DNA: TGCGCCAGCAGCCAAGTAACCGGACTTCTACAGTTCTTC.

The chain employs TRBV6-1 and TRBJ1-5; D is perhaps TRBD1 (6 bases). The ends were cut back, 5 bases at V and 6 bases at J, with 14 bases in the middle. The CDR3 totals 14 residues. CDR1 is MNHNS and CDR2 is SASEGT in the germline V gene. The CDR3 nucleotides read TGTGCCAGCAGTCCGACAGGTCGCAGTCAGCCCCAGCATTTT. It is translated as CASSPTGRSQPQHF.

Remarks on this clonotype: The junction departs from germline at one end; a sequencing error may be responsible. V is TRBV12-3 or TRBV12-4 and J is TRBJ2-1, with 13 nucleotides matching TRBD2. The length of the CDR3 is 18 residues. The CDR3 DNA reads TGTACCAGCAGTCCAGGGACTAGCGGGGAAAGCTCCTACAATGAGCAGTTCTTC. It specifies CTSSPGTSGESSYNEQFF.

A few counts support this clonotype. The chain links TRBV7-9 to TRBJ2-5, with 9 bases lining up with TRBD2. This CDR3 is 15 amino acids long. With 5 bases clipped from V and 3 bases from J, the junction kept 7 bases outside the gene matches. Looked up from germline, CDR1 is SEHNR and CDR2 is FQNEAQ (reference sequence). This chain's CDR3 is CASSPFAGGEETQYF. DNA for the CDR3: TGTGCCAGCAGCCCCTTCGCGGGAGGGGAAGAGACCCAGTACTTC.

The chain is built from TRBV7-2 and TRBJ2-7, with D unresolved. The CDR3 is 14 amino acids. V gave up 5 bases and J gave up 4 bases, with 15 bases separating them. Germline CDR1 and CDR2: SGHTA and FQGNSA. This CDR3 reads CASSENHQVYEQYF. CDR3 DNA: TGTGCCAGCAGCGAAAACCACCAGGTATACGAGCAGTACTTC.

The V gene is TRBV29-1, the J gene TRBJ2-7; D might be TRBD2 (6 bases). The germline V gene has CDR1 SQVTM and CDR2 ANQGSEA. V lost 5 bases to trimming and J lost 3 bases, with 11 bases between them. CDR3 length equals 12 residues. CDR3 region: CSVPGRNYEQYF. The CDR3 region has the DNA TGCAGCGTTCCCGGGAGAAACTACGAGCAGTACTTC.

This clonotype was picked up many times. V gene TRBV14 combines with J gene TRBJ2-5; 14 nucleotides match TRBD2. The CDR3 loop spans 17 amino acids. Germline V gene data show CDR1 as SGHDN and CDR2 as FVKESK. The V gene end was trimmed by 4 bases and the J gene end by 2 bases; junction bases not matched to a gene: 6. CDR3 residues: CASSLRTSGGSQETQYF. CDR3 coding DNA: TGTGCCAGCAGCCTCCGGACTAGCGGGGGGTCGCAAGAGACCCAGTACTTC. The variable domain in full, with the rest retrieved from reference TRBV14 and TRBJ2-5, is EAGVTQFPSHSVIEKGQTVTLRCDPISGHDNLYWYRRVMGKEIKFLLHFVKESKQDESGMPNNRFLAERTGGTYSTLKVQPAELEDSGVYFCASSLRTSGGSQETQYFGPGTRLLVL.

The chain links TRBV6-2 or TRBV6-3 to TRBJ2-1; D possibly matches TRBD1 or TRBD2 (5 bases each). In germline, CDR1 is MNHEY, CDR2 SVGEGT. The germline V and J ends were trimmed by 5 bases and 0 bases, with 11 bases remaining between them. CDR3 length equals 15 residues. DNA of the CDR3: TGTGCCAGCAGTGACTGGGGGAGCTCCTACAATGAGCAGTTCTTC. This encodes CASSDWGSSYNEQFF.

There are many counts of this clonotype. The genes are TRBV11-1 and TRBJ2-2, with TRBD1 identical over 10 bases. The CDR3 sequence is 18 residues long. CDR1 SGHAT and CDR2 FQDESV come from the germline V gene (reference sequence). V was clipped by 3 bases and J by 5 bases; unmatched bases: 12. CDR3 coding DNA: TGTGCCAGCAGCTTCCGCCTAGGGACAGGGGTCGGAACCGGGGAGCTGTTTTTT. As protein: CASSFRLGTGVGTGELFF.